These 29 T cell receptor beta chains were all obtained from the same sample, sequenced in a study of molecular identifiers for immune sequencing clone quantification. TCRdb independently ran MiXCR on the PCR reads; one entry per CDR3 protein. The sample has more than 95,000 distinct CDR3 sequences; more than 20% are singletons. The source material was naive CD8+ T cells from blood, with Jurkat cell RNA spiked in. The sample's subset: FACS-sorted CD8+CD4-CCR7+CD45RA+ naive T cells. Receptor source: a human donor in good health. Some libraries in this study had Jurkat cell RNA spiked in.

In the case of this clonotype: One end of the junction fails to match germline, which may point to a read error. The chain couples TRBV12-3 or TRBV12-4 to TRBJ1-1; 7 nucleotides agree with TRBD1. This CDR3 contains 14 residues. The CDR3: CGSSLEGAVTETFF. The CDR3, as DNA: TGTGGCAGCAGTTTAGAGGGGGCAGTCACCGAAACTTTCTTT.

In this sample, this clonotype turned up many times. The rearrangement joins TRBV3-1 to TRBJ1-2; TRBD1 is a possible D gene (5 bases). The CDR3 sequence is 12 residues long. Trimming removed 0 bases from V and 11 bases from J, with 10 bases in between. CDR1 is LGHDT, CDR2 YNNKEL, per germline (reference sequence). CDR3 in amino acids: CASSQDQTVYTF. The CDR3 DNA reads as TGTGCCAGCAGCCAAGATCAGACAGTTTACACCTTC.

Notes on this clonotype: A clone one base away is much larger, so this may be a read error. V gene TRBV27 combines with J gene TRBJ1-3, with a tentative D call TRBD1 (5 bases). Trimming took off 3 bases at V and 6 bases at J, with 12 bases between the two ends. Looked up from germline, CDR1 is MNHEY and CDR2 is SMNVEV (reference sequence). The CDR3 has 14 residues. This CDR3 is CASSLGVPENTIYF. CDR3 sequence (DNA): TGTGCCAGCAGTTTGGGGGTTCCTGAAAACACCATATATTTT.

As to this clonotype: Germline and junction disagree at one end, which may indicate a read error. V usage is TRBV27 and J usage is TRBJ2-5, with D possibly being TRBD2 (7 bases). This CDR3 comprises 15 residues. CDR1 and CDR2 from the germline V gene are MNHEY and SMNVEV (reference sequence). The CDR3 nucleotides are TGTGCCGGCAGTCCGGGAGAGGGGGGGGTCGAGACCCAGCACTTC. Translated, it gives CAGSPGEGGVETQHF.

Ten or more counts support this clonotype. CDR3 loop: CASSSGDRGLYEQYF. CDR3 DNA sequence: TGTGCCAGCAGCTCGGGGGACAGGGGTCTCTACGAGCAGTACTTC. The chain has TRBV7-9 and TRBJ2-7; 10 bases match TRBD1. CDR1 SEHNR and CDR2 FQNEAQ come from the germline V gene (reference sequence). Trimming at V came to 4 bases and at J to 3 bases, leaving 6 bases not matched to a gene. There are 15 residues in the CDR3. The entire variable domain, with the rest obtained from reference TRBV7-9 and TRBJ2-7, is as follows: DTGVSQNPRHKITKRGQNVTFRCDPISEHNRLYWYRQTLGQGPEFLTYFQNEAQLEKSRLLSDRFSAERPKGSFSTLEIQRTEQGDSAMYLCASSSGDRGLYEQYFGPGTRLTVT.

This clonotype was observed at least ten times. V and J are TRBV5-1 and TRBJ1-1; D is uncertain. The CDR3 length is 16 residues. The germline V and J ends were trimmed by 0 bases and 0 bases, with 12 bases remaining between them. Germline V gene lookup returns CDR1 SGHRS and CDR2 YFSETQ. For the CDR3, the DNA is TGCGCCAGCAGCTTGGCCTTAACAGCCTTGAACACTGAAGCTTTCTTT. Its protein is CASSLALTALNTEAFF.

This clonotype has a handful of counts. The CDR3 region is CASSEAASGGARELFF. The CDR3 nucleotides are TGTGCCAGCAGTGAAGCGGCGAGCGGGGGGGCCCGGGAGCTGTTTTTT. The genes are TRBV2 and TRBJ2-2; TRBD2 matches at 10 bases. Germline CDR1 and CDR2: SNHLY and FYNNEI. Germline trimming cut 0 bases from V and 9 bases from J; bases unmatched to any gene: 7. This CDR3 comprises 16 residues.

This clonotype has only a few counts. This chain joins TRBV20-1 and TRBJ1-2; D remains ambiguous. The V end was cut by 1 base, the J end by 8 bases, with 8 bases between. Germline V gene sequence: CDR1 DFQATT, CDR2 SNEGSKA (reference sequence). The CDR3 is 11 amino acids. The CDR3 DNA reads as TGCAGTGCTAGAGGGTCCGACGGCTACACCTTC. Its protein is CSARGSDGYTF.

This clonotype was detected a few times. This chain uses TRBV12-5 with TRBJ2-5, with a tentative D call TRBD2 (7 bases). This CDR3 has 16 amino acids. V shed 5 bases and J shed 5 bases, with 21 bases lying between them. The germline CDR1 and CDR2 sequences are LGHNT and FRNRAP. CDR3 protein: CASGPGEGGVRETQYF. The CDR3 coding sequence is TGTGCTAGTGGTCCGGGGGAGGGGGGCGTCCGGGAGACCCAGTACTTC.

This clonotype was observed a few times. This sequence joins TRBV19 and TRBJ2-1; 8 bases match TRBD2. CDR1 and CDR2 (germline): LNHDA, SQIVND (reference sequence). V lost 7 bases and J lost 1; bases outside the gene matches: 9. The CDR3 has 16 residues. The CDR3: CASKLSGSRSYNEQFF. The CDR3 bases are TGTGCCAGTAAGTTGAGCGGGAGTCGGTCCTACAATGAGCAGTTCTTC.

Concerning this clonotype itself: This may stem from a read error, because a much larger clone lies one nucleotide away. The rearrangement uses TRBV6-2 or TRBV6-3 and TRBJ2-5, with D uncertain. Per germline, CDR1 MNHEY and CDR2 SVGEGT. CDR3 size: 12 residues. DNA of the CDR3: TGTGCCAGCAGAAGAGGATCGGAGACCCTGTACTTC. As protein: CASRRGSETLYF.

This chain connects TRBV6-5 to TRBJ2-7; 9 nucleotides agree with TRBD1. Germline CDR1 reads MNHEY; CDR2 reads SVGAGI. The CDR3 is 16 amino acids. V trimming: 0 bases; J trimming: 2 bases; junction bases outside the gene matches: 5. The CDR3 is CASSYSAQGAPYEQYF. In DNA, the CDR3 is TGTGCCAGCAGTTACTCGGCACAGGGGGCTCCCTACGAGCAGTACTTC.

The chain carries TRBV11-2 and TRBJ2-2; unclear D gene. Trimming took off 1 base at V and 7 bases at J, with 7 bases between the two ends. The germline V gene encodes CDR1 SGHAT and CDR2 FQNNGV. There are 13 residues in the CDR3. DNA for the CDR3: TGTGCCAGCAGCTTAGGGCCTGACGGGGAGCTGTTTTTT. Its translation is CASSLGPDGELFF. Together with reference TRBV11-2 and TRBJ2-2, the CDR3 gives the full variable domain: EAGVAQSPRYKIIEKRQSVAFWCNPISGHATLYWYQQILGQGPKLLIQFQNNGVVDDSQLPKDRFSAERLKGVDSTLKIQPAKLEDSAVYLCASSLGPDGELFFGEGSRLTVL.

As to this clonotype: With a much larger clone just one base away, this may be a read error. The final CDR3 position lacks the conserved phenylalanine or tryptophan, pointing to a likely read error. The chain couples TRBV27 to TRBJ1-5; TRBD1 might be the D (5 bases). The CDR3 runs to 15 residues. Between the trimmed V and J ends, which lost 2 bases and 2 bases, there was a span of 10 bases. Germline V gives CDR1 MNHEY, CDR2 SMNVEV (reference sequence). The CDR3 loop is CASSLQGLGNQPQHL. The CDR3 DNA reads as TGTGCCAGCAGTTTACAGGGTTTGGGCAATCAGCCCCAGCATTTA.

This clonotype was counted many times. V and J are TRBV27 and TRBJ1-5; 8 bases line up with TRBD1. V trimming: 3 bases; J trimming: 4 bases; junction bases outside the gene matches: 2. The CDR3 totals 14 residues. Germline values: CDR1 MNHEY, CDR2 SMNVEV (reference sequence). The CDR3 coding sequence is TGTGCCAGCAGTTTGCAGGGGGCTAATCAGCCCCAGCATTTT. Protein: CASSLQGANQPQHF.

The chain has TRBV19 and TRBJ2-5; 7 positions agree with TRBD2. CDR3 length: 16 residues. J was trimmed by 9 bases and V by 3 bases; bases with no gene match: 16. In germline, CDR1 is LNHDA, CDR2 SQIVND (reference sequence). The CDR3 region is CASSISDGPSGAPQYF. For the CDR3, the DNA is TGTGCCAGTAGTATTTCTGATGGGCCTAGCGGCGCGCCCCAGTACTTC.

This clonotype was seen more than once but under ten times. The chain uses TRBV7-2 and TRBJ2-3; TRBD2 matches 9 bases. Germline lookup yields CDR1 SGHTA and CDR2 FQGNSA. V lost 1 base, J lost 3 bases, and 11 bases stayed unmatched. The CDR3 is 18 amino acids. CDR3 DNA sequence: TGTGCCAGCAGCTTAGTAGGTAGCGGGGGCCGAGGTACAGATACGCAGTATTTT. Its translation is CASSLVGSGGRGTDTQYF.

The table lists this clonotype with a few counts. The gene calls are TRBV11-2 and TRBJ2-1; 11 bases are shared with TRBD2. The J segment lost 8 bases and the V segment lost 4 bases, leaving 7 bases of the junction unmatched. Germline V gives CDR1 SGHAT, CDR2 FQNNGV. CDR3 length equals 15 residues. The CDR3 bases are TGTGCCAGCAGCTCAGGGACTAGCGGTTTCTATGAGCAGTTCTTC. Encoded protein: CASSSGTSGFYEQFF.

Of note for this clonotype: One end of the junction does not line up with germline, which may come from a read error. The CDR3 DNA sequence: TGTGCCCGCAGTATTGGACACCTGAACACTGAAGCTTTCTTT. It yields the protein CARSIGHLNTEAFF. This rearrangement joins TRBV11-2 to TRBJ1-1; D perhaps matches TRBD1 (5 bases). The CDR3 is 14 residues long. The germline gives CDR1 SGHAT, CDR2 FQNNGV.

This clonotype was counted many times. The rearrangement joins TRBV11-2 to TRBJ2-5; 9 positions agree with TRBD2. The CDR3 is 15 residues long. The trim removed 5 bases at V and 5 bases at J, leaving 9 bases unmatched. The germline V gene has CDR1 SGHAT and CDR2 FQNNGV. The DNA of the CDR3 is TGTGCCAGCAGCCCGGTGGCGGGAGGGGATGAGACCCAGTACTTC. Residues: CASSPVAGGDETQYF. Filled out from reference TRBV11-2 and TRBJ2-5, the complete variable domain reads EAGVAQSPRYKIIEKRQSVAFWCNPISGHATLYWYQQILGQGPKLLIQFQNNGVVDDSQLPKDRFSAERLKGVDSTLKIQPAKLEDSAVYLCASSPVAGGDETQYFGPGTRLLVL.

Details on this clonotype: A much bigger clone sits one base away, suggesting this may be a read error. The rearrangement links TRBV13 to TRBJ2-3; 10 nucleotides match TRBD2. The CDR3 has 15 amino acids. The germline V gene encodes CDR1 PRHDT and CDR2 FYEKMQ (reference sequence). CDR3 region: CASSPWTSGTDTRYF. CDR3 sequence (DNA): TGTGCCAGCAGCCCGTGGACTAGCGGCACAGATACGCGGTATTTT.

This clonotype was picked up many times. The J gene is TRBJ2-3, the V gene TRBV12-5, with no clear D. The V gene lost 4 bases and the J gene lost 4 bases, with 12 bases spanning the gap. Germline CDR1 reads LGHNT; CDR2 reads FRNRAP. The CDR3 length is 14 residues. CDR3 DNA: TGTGCTAGTGGTTCCATCACAGTGGCAGATACGCAGTATTTT. This gives the protein CASGSITVADTQYF.

This clonotype was seen only a few times. CDR3 coding DNA: TGTGCCAGCAGTGAAGGTTACCGCTCCTACAATGAGCAGTTCTTC. Its protein is CASSEGYRSYNEQFF. The chain has TRBV6-1 and TRBJ2-1; D is ambiguous. CDR1 and CDR2 (germline): MNHNS, SASEGT. The V gene lost 1 base and the J gene lost 0 bases, with 7 bases spanning the gap. The CDR3 spans 15 residues.

CDR3 residues: CSGDLRGPPYNEQFF. As DNA, the CDR3 is TGCAGCGGTGACCTCAGGGGTCCTCCCTACAATGAGCAGTTCTTC. V and J are TRBV29-1 and TRBJ2-1, with D maybe TRBD1 (6 bases). Trimming shortened V by 7 bases and J by 2 bases, and 18 bases separated the two germline ends. This CDR3 comprises 15 residues. Per germline, CDR1 SQVTM and CDR2 ANQGSEA.

The chain employs TRBV4-3 and TRBJ2-7; possibly TRBD1 for D (5 bases). Trimming took off 1 base at V and 3 bases at J, with 10 bases between the two ends. The CDR3 totals 14 residues. CDR1 LGHNA and CDR2 YSLEER come from the germline V gene. The CDR3 bases are TGCGCCAGCAGCCAAGTAGGGGCCGGCTACGAGCAGTACTTC. It is translated as CASSQVGAGYEQYF.

The chain couples TRBV24-1 to TRBJ2-1, with D possibly matching TRBD1 (5 bases). Germline V gene data show CDR1 as KGHDR and CDR2 as SFDVKD. CDR3 length equals 16 residues. V was trimmed by 3 bases and J by 6 bases, leaving 17 bases between them. Here the CDR3 DNA reads TGTGCCACCAGTGATCCCAAAGGTAGGGGCGGCAATGAGCAGTTCTTC. Translating it yields CATSDPKGRGGNEQFF.

Details on this clonotype: A much larger clone differs from this one at a single base, so this may be a read error. As the CDR3 is not closed by the conserved phenylalanine or tryptophan, this likely results from a read error. V is TRBV5-3 and J is TRBJ1-1; D gene ambiguous. TRBV5-3 has ORF status, its function being uncertain. The CDR3 runs to 12 residues. V lost 8 bases and J 3 bases, leaving 11 bases between the germline ends. CDR3 sequence reads: CASSVRDTEAFS. The CDR3 nucleotides read TGTGCCAGCAGCGTAAGGGACACTGAAGCTTTCTCT.

As to this clonotype: A much more abundant neighbour one base away suggests this may be a read error. The rearrangement joins TRBV19 to TRBJ2-6; maybe TRBD1 (5 bases). Looked up from germline, CDR1 is LNHDA and CDR2 is SQIVND (reference sequence). The CDR3 loop spans 11 amino acids. The CDR3, as DNA: TGTGCCAGTTCTGGGGCCAACGCCCTGACTTTC. Its protein is CASSGANALTF.

The table lists this clonotype with many counts. The rearrangement uses TRBV7-2 and TRBJ1-1; D not certain. The germline V gene has CDR1 SGHTA and CDR2 FQGNSA. CDR3 length equals 15 residues. V was shortened by 1 base and J by 0 bases, with 9 bases between the two germline ends. This CDR3 reads CASSLDGRMNTEAFF. The CDR3 DNA sequence: TGTGCCAGCAGCTTAGATGGCAGGATGAACACTGAAGCTTTCTTT.